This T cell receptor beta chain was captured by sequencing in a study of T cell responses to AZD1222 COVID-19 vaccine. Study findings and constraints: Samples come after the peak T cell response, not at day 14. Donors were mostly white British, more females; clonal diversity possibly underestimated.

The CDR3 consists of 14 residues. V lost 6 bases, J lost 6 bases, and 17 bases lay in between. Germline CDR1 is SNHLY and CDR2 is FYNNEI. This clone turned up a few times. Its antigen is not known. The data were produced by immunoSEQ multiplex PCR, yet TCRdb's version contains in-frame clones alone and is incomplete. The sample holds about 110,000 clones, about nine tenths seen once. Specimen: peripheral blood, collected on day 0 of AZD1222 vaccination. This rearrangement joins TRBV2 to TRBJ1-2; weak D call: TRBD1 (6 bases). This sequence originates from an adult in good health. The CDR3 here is CASRPTEGVDGYTF. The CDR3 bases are TGTGCCAGCAGACCAACGGAGGGGGTGGATGGCTACACCTTC.